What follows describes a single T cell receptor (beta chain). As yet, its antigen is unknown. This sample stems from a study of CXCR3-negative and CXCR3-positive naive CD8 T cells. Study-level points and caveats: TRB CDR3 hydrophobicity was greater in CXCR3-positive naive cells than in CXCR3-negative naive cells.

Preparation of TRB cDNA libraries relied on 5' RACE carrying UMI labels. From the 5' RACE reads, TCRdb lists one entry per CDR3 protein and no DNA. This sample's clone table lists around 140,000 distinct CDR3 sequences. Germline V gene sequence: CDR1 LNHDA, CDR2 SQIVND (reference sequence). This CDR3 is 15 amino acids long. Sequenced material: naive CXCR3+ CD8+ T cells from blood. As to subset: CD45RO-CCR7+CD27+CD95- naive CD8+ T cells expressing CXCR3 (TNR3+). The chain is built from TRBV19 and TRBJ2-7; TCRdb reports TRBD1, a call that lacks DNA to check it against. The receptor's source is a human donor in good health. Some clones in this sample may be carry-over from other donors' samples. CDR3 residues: CASMGSGTGDYEQYF. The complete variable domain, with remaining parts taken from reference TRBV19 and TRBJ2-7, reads DGGITQSPKYLFRKEGQNVTLSCEQNLNHDAMYWYRQDPGQGLRLIYYSQIVNDFQKGDIAEGYSVSREKKESFPLTVTSAQKNPTAFYLCASMGSGTGDYEQYFGPGTRLTVT.